Shown below are 7 T cell receptor beta chains from a single sample sequenced in a study of OX40 agonist ivuxolimab in advanced cancers. Libraries were built with the immunoSEQ multiplex PCR assay. The immuneACCESS repertoire file appears here via TCRdb, limited to in-frame rearrangements. These files lack a portion of the clones; in checked studies, under half of the deficit traces to unresolved V genes, and the cause of the others is not known. This sample is represented by about 61,000 clones; about four fifths of them were singletons. The top ten hold less than 3.5% of the sample. The specimen was CD4+ or CD8+ T cells sorted from blood, collected in a trial of the OX40 agonist ivuxolimab. The receptor set was obtained from an adult with an advanced solid tumor such as melanoma, head and neck, liver or kidney cancer.

A few counts support this clone. V usage is TRBV10-2 and J usage is TRBJ1-5; no definite D call. V was trimmed by 3 bases and J by 10 bases, leaving 10 bases between them. CDR3 length: 12 amino acids. Per the germline V gene, CDR1 is WSHSY and CDR2 is SAAADI. CDR3 DNA sequence: TGCGCCAGCAGTGAAATGGAGTCACCCCAGCATTTT. Translating gives CASSEMESPQHF.

The gene calls are TRBV6-1 and TRBJ2-5; the D gene is possibly TRBD1 (5 bases). The CDR3 is made up of 14 amino acids. Trimming removed 0 bases at V and 5 bases at J, with 10 bases between. From germline, CDR1 is MNHNS and CDR2 SASEGT. The CDR3: CASSEAIGVETQYF. The CDR3 region has the DNA TGTGCCAGCAGTGAAGCAATAGGGGTCGAGACCCAGTACTTC.

V is TRBV19 and J is TRBJ1-2; the D is unclear. There are 13 residues in the CDR3. Deletions cut 3 bases from V and 4 bases from J, with 9 bases between. Germline values: CDR1 LNHDA, CDR2 SQIVND (reference sequence). CDR3 protein: CASSIGPGYGYTF. The CDR3 bases are TGTGCCAGTAGTATCGGGCCCGGCTATGGCTACACCTTC.

The CDR3, as DNA: TGTGCCAGCCGTCGTGGTGGGGGCAGGACAGATACGCAGTATTTT. Translated: CASRRGGGRTDTQYF. The chain combines TRBV27 with TRBJ2-3; TRBD1 is a possible D gene (6 bases). In germline, CDR1 is MNHEY, CDR2 SMNVEV (reference sequence). The CDR3 consists of 15 residues. The V end lost 8 bases, the J end lost 3 bases, and 18 bases lay between the germline ends.

This clone was seen a single time. This rearrangement joins TRBV5-1 to TRBJ2-1; TRBD2 aligns across 8 bases. The CDR3 covers 15 residues. V lost 3 bases to trimming and J lost 5 bases; unmatched junction nucleotides: 7. The germline gives CDR1 SGHRS, CDR2 YFSETQ. The DNA for the CDR3 is TGCGCCAGCAGCTGGGGTAGCGGGGCAGACAATGAGCAGTTCTTC. It encodes CASSWGSGADNEQFF.

This sequence joins TRBV9 and TRBJ1-2, with D uncertain. Germline CDR1 reads SGDLS; CDR2 reads YYNGEE. The germline V and J ends were trimmed by 0 bases and 7 bases, with 10 bases remaining between them. The CDR3 is 13 amino acids. The CDR3 DNA is TGTGCCAGCAGCGTAGAATTTGATTTTGGCTACACCTTC. Translation: CASSVEFDFGYTF.

V and J are TRBV5-1 and TRBJ1-3, with D possibly matching TRBD1 (5 bases). The CDR3 runs 15 residues. Between the trimmed V and J ends, which lost 0 bases and 0 bases, there was a span of 7 bases. Germline V lookup: CDR1 SGHRS, CDR2 YFSETQ. CDR3 loop: CASSLGDGSGNTIYF. As DNA, the CDR3 is TGCGCCAGCAGCTTGGGGGACGGCTCTGGAAACACCATATATTTT.